This T cell receptor beta chain was documented in a study of T-cell reconstitution after alpha-beta-depleted transplantation in children. The library targeted TCRbeta and was prepared with unique molecular identifiers. TCRdb used MiXCR to reprocess the PCR reads, holding one entry per CDR3 protein. This sample has about 640,000 distinct CDR3 sequences, with 16% found just once. This clonotype was observed a few times. The CDR3 has 16 amino acids. V lost 4 bases, J lost 3 bases, and 8 bases stayed unmatched. This TCR was recovered from a human donor who donated a stem cell graft to a child with acute myeloid leukemia. This chain uses TRBV12-3 or TRBV12-4 with TRBJ2-1, with TRBD1 matching over 8 bases. The source was PBMCs from the stem cell graft donor, collected from the stem cell graft. The CDR3 spells CASSYQGALDYNEQFF. The CDR3 DNA reads as TGTGCCAGCAGTTACCAGGGGGCTCTGGACTACAATGAGCAGTTCTTC.